These 28 T cell receptor beta chains came from one sample sequenced in a study of Ad26.COV2.S vaccination and SARS-CoV-2 variants. Assay: immunoSEQ multiplex PCR; the TCRdb copy retains only in-frame clones and omits some. The sample lists some 300,000 clones, 70% to 90% occurring once. Described treatment: around 19 received Ad26.COV2.S at low or high dose, single or two shots; about 5 received placebo; per-sample allocation not given. At day 63 after the first vaccine or placebo injection, samples were drawn. The source material was peripheral blood, sampled in a trial of Ad26.COV2.S vaccine versus placebo. These TCRs come from a person between 18 and 59 years old who received the Ad26.COV2.S COVID-19 vaccine or a placebo.

The V and J genes are TRBV10-3 and TRBJ2-7, with D possibly being TRBD1 (5 bases). V was pared by 9 bases and J by 2 bases, with 14 bases between. Germline values: CDR1 ENHRY, CDR2 SYGVKD. This CDR3 has 13 amino acids. The CDR3 bases are TGTGCCATAGGGGAACAACAAGCCTACGAGCAGTACTTC. Its translation is CAIGEQQAYEQYF.

This chain links TRBV27 with TRBJ1-1, with unresolved D. V gave up 3 bases and J gave up 7 bases, with 12 bases separating them. The CDR3 covers 13 residues. The germline gives CDR1 MNHEY, CDR2 SMNVEV (reference sequence). The DNA for the CDR3 is TGTGCCAGCAGTTTTAGGCGATTCGGTGAAGCTTTCTTT. Translating it yields CASSFRRFGEAFF.

This chain uses TRBV7-3 with TRBJ1-1; 9 bases agree with TRBD1. The germline CDR1 and CDR2 sequences are SGHTA and FQGTGA. V was pared by 5 bases and J by 5 bases, with 3 bases of the junction left unmatched. The CDR3 has 13 residues. CDR3 nucleotides: TGTGCCAGCAGCAATGACAGGGGGACTGAAGCTTTCTTT. Translation: CASSNDRGTEAFF.

This clone was recorded a few times. V gene TRBV5-6 combines with J gene TRBJ2-3; D is possibly TRBD2 (6 bases). Trimming left V 4 bases short and J 1 base short, with 10 bases between. The CDR3 has 14 residues. Germline CDR1 and CDR2: SGHDT and YYEEEE. CDR3 in amino acids: CASSHSSGTDTQYF. The DNA of the CDR3 is TGTGCCAGCAGCCACTCTAGCGGCACAGATACGCAGTATTTT.

V and J are TRBV6-5 and TRBJ1-2, with D possibly being TRBD1 (6 bases). The CDR3 extends over 14 amino acids. The germline V gene encodes CDR1 MNHEY and CDR2 SVGAGI. V lost 5 bases and J lost 4, with 14 bases in between. In DNA, the CDR3 is TGTGCCAGCAGTCCATTACAGGGTTCCTATGGCTACACCTTC. It translates to CASSPLQGSYGYTF.

This clone was counted ten times or more. The chain recombines TRBV7-2 with TRBJ2-5, with 7 nucleotides matching TRBD2. This CDR3 has 16 residues. The V segment lost 3 bases and the J segment 4 bases; nucleotides outside the gene matches: 11. The germline CDR1 and CDR2 sequences are SGHTA and FQGNSA. The CDR3 here is CASSFSYSGAGETQYF. CDR3 coding DNA: TGTGCCAGCAGCTTTAGTTACAGCGGGGCCGGAGAGACCCAGTACTTC.

The chain employs TRBV5-4 and TRBJ2-7, with D perhaps matching TRBD1 (6 bases). V lost 2 bases and J 3 bases, leaving 15 bases between the germline ends. CDR1 and CDR2 from the germline V gene are SGHNT and YYREEE (reference sequence). There are 15 residues in the CDR3. CDR3 bases: TGTGCCAGCAGCTTCCAGGGGAATCGGGGCTACGAGCAGTACTTC. Amino acid sequence: CASSFQGNRGYEQYF. Complete variable domain (other parts from reference TRBV5-4 and TRBJ2-7): ETGVTQSPTHLIKTRGQQVTLRCSSQSGHNTVSWYQQALGQGPQFIFQYYREEENGRGNFPPRFSGLQFPNYSSELNVNALELDDSALYLCASSFQGNRGYEQYFGPGTRLTVT.

This chain joins TRBV2 and TRBJ1-5; possibly TRBD1 for D (5 bases). This CDR3 region has 14 residues. The germline V gene has CDR1 SNHLY and CDR2 FYNNEI. V was cut by 1 base and J by 4 bases, with 8 bases left in between. As DNA, the CDR3 is TGTGCCAGCAGTGAAGGGACACAGAATCAGCCCCAGCATTTT. This gives the protein CASSEGTQNQPQHF.

This clone has a single count. V gene TRBV15 combines with J gene TRBJ1-2; D unclear. CDR3 length equals 14 residues. Trimming took off 4 bases at V and 4 bases at J, with 13 bases between the two ends. The germline V gene encodes CDR1 LNHNV and CDR2 YYDKDF (reference sequence). The CDR3 sequence: CATSTTRVLYGYTF. In nucleotides, the CDR3 is TGTGCCACCAGCACCACCCGGGTTCTCTATGGCTACACCTTC.

The gene calls are TRBV5-6 and TRBJ1-1; perhaps TRBD1 as D (5 bases). The CDR3 consists of 16 residues. CDR1 and CDR2 from the germline V gene are SGHDT and YYEEEE. Trimming took off 0 bases at V and 5 bases at J, with 17 bases between the two ends. DNA of the CDR3: TGTGCCAGCAGCTTGGAAGTAAGAGGGGCCAGGACTGAAGCTTTCTTT. This gives the protein CASSLEVRGARTEAFF.

The rearrangement uses TRBV5-1 and TRBJ2-1; 10 bases match TRBD2. CDR3 length equals 16 residues. J was trimmed by 4 bases and V by 0 bases; bases with no gene match: 4. Germline V gene lookup returns CDR1 SGHRS and CDR2 YFSETQ. As DNA, the CDR3 is TGCGCCAGCAGCTTGGCCTTAGCGGGGGGTTACAATGAGCAGTTCTTC. It encodes CASSLALAGGYNEQFF.

J is TRBJ2-1 and V is TRBV19; perhaps TRBD1 as D (5 bases). Germline V gene data show CDR1 as LNHDA and CDR2 as SQIVND (reference sequence). V was shortened by 0 bases and J by 9 bases, with 9 bases between the two germline ends. This CDR3 region has 13 residues. The chain's CDR3 is CASSIDRGGEQFF. As DNA, the CDR3 is TGTGCCAGTAGTATAGATAGGGGCGGTGAGCAGTTCTTC.

The rearrangement joins TRBV7-8 to TRBJ2-5, with a tentative D call TRBD1 (7 bases). V lost 7 bases, J lost 2 bases, and 23 bases lay in between. This CDR3 comprises 17 residues. Germline V CDR1 and CDR2: SGHVS, FQNEAQ. The CDR3 here is CASIPLGGGGGQETQYF. The CDR3 DNA reads TGTGCCAGCATCCCCCTAGGAGGAGGGGGCGGGCAAGAGACCCAGTACTTC.

The chain recombines TRBV7-2 with TRBJ1-4, with 10 bases matching TRBD1. V trimming: 6 bases; J trimming: 7 bases; junction bases outside the gene matches: 14. This CDR3 contains 17 residues. CDR1 and CDR2 (germline): SGHTA, FQGNSA. DNA for the CDR3: TGTGCCAGCAGTCAGGACAGGGGGGACCTAGGAGGTGAAAAACTGTTTTTT. It codes for CASSQDRGDLGGEKLFF.

This clone was recorded many times. V and J are TRBV28 and TRBJ1-2; possibly TRBD1 for D (6 bases). The CDR3 has 17 amino acids. Per the germline V gene, CDR1 is MDHEN and CDR2 is SYDVKM. V was pared by 6 bases and J by 1 base, with 21 bases between. The CDR3 DNA reads as TGTGCCAGCAGATCTAGGGGTCGGACAGCCGATAACTATGGCTACACCTTC. Its protein is CASRSRGRTADNYGYTF.

J is TRBJ2-1 and V is TRBV6-5; 8 nucleotides align to TRBD1. Germline CDR1 and CDR2: MNHEY and SVGAGI. The CDR3 contains 14 residues. With 6 bases clipped from V and 6 bases from J, the junction kept 7 bases outside the gene matches. The DNA of the CDR3 is TGTGCCAGCAGCGGGACAGGTCCCTTCAATGAGCAGTTCTTC. This sequence encodes CASSGTGPFNEQFF.

The sample holds one count of this clone. V is TRBV28 and J is TRBJ2-3; D ambiguous. Germline CDR1 is MDHEN and CDR2 is SYDVKM. CDR3 length: 14 amino acids. Trimming cost V 5 bases and J 3 bases, with 12 bases left between them. DNA for the CDR3: TGTGCCAGCAGTCCCCACGACTGGACAGATACGCAGTATTTT. Translated, it gives CASSPHDWTDTQYF.

This chain joins TRBV18 and TRBJ2-1; D not resolved. The CDR3 length is 14 residues. The germline V gene has CDR1 KGHSH and CDR2 LQKENI. Trimming left V 1 base short and J 6 bases short, with 10 bases between. CDR3 amino acids: CASSPLKFANEQFF. The CDR3 nucleotides read TGTGCCAGCTCACCACTTAAATTTGCCAATGAGCAGTTCTTC. Complete variable domain (other parts from reference TRBV18 and TRBJ2-1): NAGVMQNPRHLVRRRGQEARLRCSPMKGHSHVYWYRQLPEEGLKFMVYLQKENIIDESGMPKERFSAEFPKEGPSILRIQQVVRGDSAAYFCASSPLKFANEQFFGPGTRLTVL.

This clone came up a few times. The chain links TRBV9 to TRBJ2-2; TRBD2 matches 11 bases. CDR1 and CDR2 from the germline V gene are SGDLS and YYNGEE. The V gene end was trimmed by 0 bases and the J gene end by 6 bases; junction bases not matched to a gene: 4. There are 16 residues in the CDR3. CDR3 bases: TGTGCCAGCAGCGTAGGTCTAGCGGGGGGACCCGGGGAGCTGTTTTTT. The encoded protein is CASSVGLAGGPGELFF. Full variable domain (outside the CDR3, taken from reference TRBV9 and TRBJ2-2): DSGVTQTPKHLITATGQRVTLRCSPRSGDLSVYWYQQSLDQGLQFLIQYYNGEERAKGNILERFSAQQFPDLHSELNLSSLELGDSALYFCASSVGLAGGPGELFFGEGSRLTVL.

The V call is TRBV7-2, the J call TRBJ2-3; 10 bases map to TRBD1. With V trimmed by 6 bases and J by 3 bases, 9 bases remained unmatched. The CDR3 length is 16 residues. Germline V gene lookup returns CDR1 SGHTA and CDR2 FQGNSA. Here the CDR3 reads CASRPPGQGWTDTQYF. For the CDR3, the DNA is TGTGCCAGCAGGCCACCGGGACAGGGGTGGACAGATACGCAGTATTTT.

This clone was detected once. V gene TRBV7-8 combines with J gene TRBJ1-1; 10 bases are a match to TRBD1. The CDR3 sequence is 20 residues long. With V trimmed by 1 base and J by 0 bases, 14 bases remained unmatched. Germline loops: CDR1 SGHVS, CDR2 FQNEAQ. CDR3 nucleotides: TGTGCCAGCAGCTTAGGGGGACAGGGGACCTTCCTCCACATGAACACTGAAGCTTTCTTT. Translation gives CASSLGGQGTFLHMNTEAFF.

This rearrangement joins TRBV10-3 to TRBJ1-2; perhaps TRBD1 as D (5 bases). Germline values: CDR1 ENHRY, CDR2 SYGVKD. This CDR3 has 15 residues. Trimming cost V 3 bases and J 6 bases, with 17 bases left between them. The CDR3 DNA sequence: TGTGCCATCAGTGACCACAACAGGAATGGAAATGGCTACACCTTC. It is translated as CAISDHNRNGNGYTF.

CDR3 bases: TGTGCCAGCAGTCTCGGACTAGCGGGGGGCCGGTACGAGCAGTACTTC. This translates into CASSLGLAGGRYEQYF. V gene TRBV28 combines with J gene TRBJ2-7; 14 bases map to TRBD2. Looked up from germline, CDR1 is MDHEN and CDR2 is SYDVKM. This CDR3 has 16 amino acids. J gave up 4 bases and V 5 bases, and 7 bases lay outside the gene matches.

About this clone: Other nucleotide sequences from this sample produce the same CDR3. This chain uses TRBV5-1 with TRBJ2-3, with D uncertain. This CDR3 has 13 amino acids. Germline assignment: CDR1 SGHRS and CDR2 YFSETQ. V shed 0 bases and J shed 3 bases, with 5 bases lying between them. This CDR3 reads CASSLDSTDTQYF. CDR3 in DNA: TGCGCCAGCAGCTTGGACAGTACAGATACGCAGTATTTT.

The chain is built from TRBV11-1 and TRBJ2-1; the match to TRBD2 covers 13 bases. Trimming took 2 bases from V and 3 from J; bases not matched to a gene: 1. The CDR3 is 16 residues long. Per germline, CDR1 SGHAT and CDR2 FQDESV (reference sequence). The CDR3 DNA reads TGTGCCAGCAGCTTAACTAGCGGGGGGGTCTACAATGAGCAGTTCTTC. Translating it yields CASSLTSGGVYNEQFF.

This chain connects TRBV12-2 to TRBJ2-6; the DNA was not compared with TRBD2, the D call given in the table. TRBV12-2 represents a pseudogene. This CDR3 region has 17 residues. DNA for the CDR3: TGTGCAAGTCGGACTCGACCGTTCCTCTCTGGGGCCAACGTCCTGACTTTC. Its translation is CASRTRPFLSGANVLTF.

The chain is built from TRBV7-3 and TRBJ2-1; 8 positions agree with TRBD1. The CDR3 is made up of 15 amino acids. V lost 4 bases to trimming and J lost 8 bases; unmatched junction nucleotides: 10. The germline V gene has CDR1 SGHTA and CDR2 FQGTGA. CDR3 protein: CASSSFGQGGDEQFF. DNA for the CDR3: TGTGCCAGCAGCTCGTTCGGACAGGGCGGTGATGAGCAGTTCTTC. The entire variable domain, with the rest obtained from reference TRBV7-3 and TRBJ2-1, is as follows: GAGVSQTPSNKVTEKGKYVELRCDPISGHTALYWYRQSLGQGPEFLIYFQGTGAADDSGLPNDRFFAVRPEGSVSTLKIQRTERGDSAVYLCASSSFGQGGDEQFFGPGTRLTVL.

The J gene is TRBJ1-2, the V gene TRBV4-1; D gene unclear. The ends were cut back, 7 bases at V and 5 bases at J, with 8 bases in the middle. CDR1 and CDR2 (germline): MGHRA, YSYEKL. This CDR3 has 11 residues. CDR3 DNA sequence: TGCGCCAGCACAGATGGGTATGGCTACACCTTC. Its translation: CASTDGYGYTF.